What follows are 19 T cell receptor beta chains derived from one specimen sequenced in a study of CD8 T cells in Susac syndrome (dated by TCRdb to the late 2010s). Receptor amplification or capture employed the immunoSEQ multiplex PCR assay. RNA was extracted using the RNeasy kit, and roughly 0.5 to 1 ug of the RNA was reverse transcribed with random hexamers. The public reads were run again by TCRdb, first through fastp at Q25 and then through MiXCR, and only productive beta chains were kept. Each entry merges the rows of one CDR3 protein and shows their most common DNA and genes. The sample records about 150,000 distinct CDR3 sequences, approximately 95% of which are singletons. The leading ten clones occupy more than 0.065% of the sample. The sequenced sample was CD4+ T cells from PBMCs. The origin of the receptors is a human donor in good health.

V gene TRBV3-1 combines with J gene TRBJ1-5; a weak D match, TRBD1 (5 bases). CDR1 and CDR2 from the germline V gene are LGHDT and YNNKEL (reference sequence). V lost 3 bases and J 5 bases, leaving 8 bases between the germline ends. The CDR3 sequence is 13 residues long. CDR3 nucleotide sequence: TGTGCCAGCAGCCAGATGGGGGATCAGCCCCAGCATTTT. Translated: CASSQMGDQPQHF.

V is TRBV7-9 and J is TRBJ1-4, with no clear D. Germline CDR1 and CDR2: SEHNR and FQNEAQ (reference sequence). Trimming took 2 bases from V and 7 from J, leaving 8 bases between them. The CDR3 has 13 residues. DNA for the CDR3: TGTGCCAGCAGCTTAATTAGTGGTGAAAAACTGTTTTTT. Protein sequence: CASSLISGEKLFF.

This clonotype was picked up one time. CDR3 sequence (DNA): TGTGCCTGGAGCGACCAGCGGGGGTCCTACAATGAGCAGTTCTTC. Protein product: CAWSDQRGSYNEQFF. The chain couples TRBV30 to TRBJ2-1, with 8 bases fitting TRBD2. CDR1 is GTSNPN and CDR2 is SVGIG in the germline V gene (reference sequence). The length of the CDR3 is 15 residues. The ends lost 3 bases at V and 1 base at J; junction bases unmatched: 5.

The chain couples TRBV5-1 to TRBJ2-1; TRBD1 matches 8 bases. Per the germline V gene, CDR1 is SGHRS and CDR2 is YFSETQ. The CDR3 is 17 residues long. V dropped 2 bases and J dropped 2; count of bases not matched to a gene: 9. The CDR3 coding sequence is TGCGCCAGCAGCTTCTCACAGGGGGTCTTCACCTACAATGAGCAGTTCTTC. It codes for CASSFSQGVFTYNEQFF.

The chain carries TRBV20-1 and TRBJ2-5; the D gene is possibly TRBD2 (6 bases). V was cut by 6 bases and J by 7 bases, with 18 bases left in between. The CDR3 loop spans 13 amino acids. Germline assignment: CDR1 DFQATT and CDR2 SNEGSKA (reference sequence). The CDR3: CSATALTGGTQYF. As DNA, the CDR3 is TGCAGTGCCACAGCCCTCACCGGGGGGACCCAGTACTTC.

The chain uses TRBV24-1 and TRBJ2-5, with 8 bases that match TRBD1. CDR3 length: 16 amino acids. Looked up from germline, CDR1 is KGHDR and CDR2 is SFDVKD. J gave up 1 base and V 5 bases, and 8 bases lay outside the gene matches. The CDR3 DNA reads TGTGCCACCAGTGGAGAGACAGGGGTTGTCCAAGAGACCCAGTACTTC. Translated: CATSGETGVVQETQYF.

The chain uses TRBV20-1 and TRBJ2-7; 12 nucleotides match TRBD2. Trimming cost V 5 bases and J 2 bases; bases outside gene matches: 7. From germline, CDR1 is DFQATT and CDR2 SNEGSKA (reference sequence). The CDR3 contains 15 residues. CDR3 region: CSAGGLAGNTYEQYF. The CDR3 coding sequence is TGCAGTGCTGGAGGACTAGCGGGAAACACCTACGAGCAGTACTTC.

The CDR3 protein is CASTVRGATEAFF. CDR3 in DNA: TGTGCCAGCACGGTGCGTGGGGCCACTGAAGCTTTCTTT. The gene calls are TRBV25-1 and TRBJ1-1, with D tentatively TRBD1 (5 bases). The CDR3 extends over 13 amino acids. Trimming stripped 7 bases from V and 4 bases from J, with 13 bases between. Germline V gene lookup returns CDR1 MGHDK and CDR2 SYGVNS.

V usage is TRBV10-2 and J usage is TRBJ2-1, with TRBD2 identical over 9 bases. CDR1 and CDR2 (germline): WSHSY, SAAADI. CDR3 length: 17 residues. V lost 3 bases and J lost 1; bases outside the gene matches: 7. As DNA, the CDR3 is TGCGCCAGCAGTGACTTTAGCGGGAGCGTTTCCTACAATGAGCAGTTCTTC. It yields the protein CASSDFSGSVSYNEQFF.

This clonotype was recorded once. CDR3 sequence (DNA): TGTGCCAGCAGCCCCCAGGGCAGGGTTGGGGCCAACGTCCTGACTTTC. It yields the protein CASSPQGRVGANVLTF. The chain combines TRBV9 with TRBJ2-6; tentative D call: TRBD1 (5 bases). V shed 4 bases and J shed 3 bases, with 14 bases lying between them. CDR3 size: 16 residues. Germline-derived CDR1 and CDR2 are SGDLS and YYNGEE.

The CDR3 sequence: CASSSRGKIYGYTF. In DNA form, the CDR3 reads TGTGCCAGCAGTTCCCGGGGAAAGATCTATGGCTACACCTTC. The V gene is TRBV27, the J gene TRBJ1-2; no definite D call. The CDR3 totals 14 residues. Germline V CDR1 and CDR2: MNHEY, SMNVEV (reference sequence). V shed 4 bases and J shed 4 bases, with 13 bases lying between them.

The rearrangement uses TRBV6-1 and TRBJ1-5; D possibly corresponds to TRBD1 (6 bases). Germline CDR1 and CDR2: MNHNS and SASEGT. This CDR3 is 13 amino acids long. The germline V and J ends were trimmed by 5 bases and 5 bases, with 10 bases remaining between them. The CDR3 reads CASSLQGDQPQHF. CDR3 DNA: TGTGCCAGCAGTCTACAGGGCGATCAGCCCCAGCATTTT.

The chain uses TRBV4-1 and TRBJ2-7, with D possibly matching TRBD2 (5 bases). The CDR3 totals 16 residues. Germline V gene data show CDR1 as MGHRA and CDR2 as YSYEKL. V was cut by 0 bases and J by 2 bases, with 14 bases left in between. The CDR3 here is CASSQEAARRTYEQYF. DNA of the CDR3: TGCGCCAGCAGCCAAGAAGCGGCACGTCGAACCTACGAGCAGTACTTC.

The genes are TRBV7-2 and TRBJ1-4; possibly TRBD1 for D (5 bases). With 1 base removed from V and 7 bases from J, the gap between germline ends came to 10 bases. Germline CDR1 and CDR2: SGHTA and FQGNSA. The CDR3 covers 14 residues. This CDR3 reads CASSLGGVSEKLFF. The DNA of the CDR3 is TGTGCCAGCAGCTTAGGGGGGGTTAGTGAAAAACTGTTTTTT.

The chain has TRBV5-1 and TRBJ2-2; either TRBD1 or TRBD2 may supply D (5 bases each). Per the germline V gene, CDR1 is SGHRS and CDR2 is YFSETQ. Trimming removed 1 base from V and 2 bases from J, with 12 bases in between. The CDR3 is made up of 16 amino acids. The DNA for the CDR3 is TGCGCCAGCAGCTTGCGAGGGGTATTTAACACCGGGGAGCTGTTTTTT. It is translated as CASSLRGVFNTGELFF.

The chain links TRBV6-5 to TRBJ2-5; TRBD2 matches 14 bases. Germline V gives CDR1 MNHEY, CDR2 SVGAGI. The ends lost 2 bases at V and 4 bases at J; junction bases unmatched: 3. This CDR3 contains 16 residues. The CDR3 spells CASSYPGTSGRETQYF. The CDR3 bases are TGTGCCAGCAGTTACCCCGGGACTAGCGGGAGAGAGACCCAGTACTTC.

The CDR3 here is CAISDGTDTDTQYF. CDR3 DNA: TGTGCCATCAGTGACGGGACAGACACAGATACGCAGTATTTT. The rearrangement uses TRBV10-3 and TRBJ2-3; TRBD1 aligns across 7 bases. V lost 3 bases and J lost 2; bases outside the gene matches: 2. The germline V gene has CDR1 ENHRY and CDR2 SYGVKD. The CDR3 runs to 14 residues.

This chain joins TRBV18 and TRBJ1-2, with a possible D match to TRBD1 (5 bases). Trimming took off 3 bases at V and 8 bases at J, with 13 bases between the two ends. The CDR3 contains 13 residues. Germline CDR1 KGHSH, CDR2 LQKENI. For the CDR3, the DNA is TGTGCCAGCTCACCGGAGCAGGGCGGGGGCTACACCTTC. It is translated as CASSPEQGGGYTF.

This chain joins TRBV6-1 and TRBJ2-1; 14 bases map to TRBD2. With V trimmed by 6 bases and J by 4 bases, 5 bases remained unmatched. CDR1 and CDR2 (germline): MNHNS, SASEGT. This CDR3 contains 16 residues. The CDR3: CASRGLAGVSYNEQFF. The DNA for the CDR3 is TGTGCCAGCAGGGGACTAGCGGGAGTCAGTTACAATGAGCAGTTCTTC.